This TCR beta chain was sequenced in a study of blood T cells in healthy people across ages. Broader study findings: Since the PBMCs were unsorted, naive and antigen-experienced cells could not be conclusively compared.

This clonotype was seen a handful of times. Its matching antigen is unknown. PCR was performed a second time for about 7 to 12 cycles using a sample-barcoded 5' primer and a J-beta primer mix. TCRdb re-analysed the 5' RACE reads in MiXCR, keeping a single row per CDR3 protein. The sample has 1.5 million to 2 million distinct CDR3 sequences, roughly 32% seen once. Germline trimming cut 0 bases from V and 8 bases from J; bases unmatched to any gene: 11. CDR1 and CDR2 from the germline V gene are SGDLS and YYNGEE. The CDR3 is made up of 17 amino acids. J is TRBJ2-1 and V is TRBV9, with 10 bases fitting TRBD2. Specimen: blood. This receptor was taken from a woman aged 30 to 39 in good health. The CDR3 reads CASSVAARLAGPYEQFF. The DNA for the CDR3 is TGTGCCAGCAGCGTAGCAGCCCGACTAGCGGGCCCTTATGAGCAGTTCTTC.